One sample yielded the 5 T cell receptor beta chains listed below, sequenced in a study of cytomegalovirus exposure and HLA in healthy donors. PCR employed 60 Vbeta and 13 Jbeta primers. TCRdb keeps only in-frame clones here, not all; method: immunoSEQ multiplex PCR. The table lists roughly 80,000 clones, roughly 79% of them singletons. Sequencing used PBMCs. The receptors originated from a woman younger than 45 in good health and CMV-seronegative.

A single count supports this clone. This chain links TRBV27 with TRBJ2-7; D is perhaps TRBD2 (6 bases). The V end was cut by 3 bases, the J end by 1 base, with 7 bases between. The CDR3 is 13 amino acids. The germline V gene has CDR1 MNHEY and CDR2 SMNVEV (reference sequence). The CDR3 loop is CASSFGGSYEQYF. The CDR3, as DNA: TGTGCCAGCAGTTTTGGAGGGTCCTACGAGCAGTACTTC.

The DNA of the CDR3 is TGCGCCAGCAGCTTGGGTTTGAGGTTGGAGGAGACCCAGTACTTC. Amino acids: CASSLGLRLEETQYF. The chain recombines TRBV5-1 with TRBJ2-5, with no clear D. Per germline, CDR1 SGHRS and CDR2 YFSETQ. V shed 0 bases and J shed 5 bases, with 14 bases lying between them. This CDR3 has 15 amino acids.

The CDR3 reads CASRSQAYSYEQYF. In DNA, the CDR3 is TGTGCCAGCAGATCTCAGGCCTACTCCTACGAGCAGTACTTC. The rearrangement joins TRBV27 to TRBJ2-7; D not certain. The CDR3 sequence is 14 residues long. CDR1 MNHEY and CDR2 SMNVEV come from the germline V gene (reference sequence). The ends were cut back, 6 bases at V and 0 bases at J, with 12 bases in the middle.

V gene TRBV2 combines with J gene TRBJ1-1; 9 bases align to TRBD1. Trimming cost V 5 bases and J 6 bases; bases outside gene matches: 10. This CDR3 spans 15 amino acids. Per germline, CDR1 SNHLY and CDR2 FYNNEI. The CDR3 loop reads CASSPDRDRVPEAFF. In DNA form, the CDR3 reads TGTGCCAGCAGTCCTGACCGGGACAGGGTTCCTGAAGCTTTCTTT.

This clone was seen a single time. The chain employs TRBV5-5 and TRBJ2-7; 9 bases are shared with TRBD2. Germline V gene data show CDR1 as SGHKS and CDR2 as YYEKEE (reference sequence). CDR3 size: 15 residues. V lost 3 bases and J lost 2; bases outside the gene matches: 6. This chain's CDR3 is CASSSATSGPYEQYF. The CDR3 DNA follows: TGTGCCAGCAGCTCTGCGACTAGCGGTCCCTACGAGCAGTACTTC.